One and the same sample provided the 25 T cell receptor beta chains below, sequenced in a study of read filtering for tumor transcriptome and immune sequencing. Molecular barcoded adaptors covering alpha/delta and beta/gamma chains were used on roughly 400 ng RNA. In TCRdb, the reads were re-called with MiXCR into one record per CDR3 protein. The sample contains 30,000 to 40,000 distinct CDR3 sequences, 13% to 15% of which appear only once. Sequenced: a population of CD138-negative cells sorted from bone marrow. The origin of the receptors is a donor aged 40 or over with multiple myeloma.

This clonotype was recorded at least ten times. V gene TRBV24-1 combines with J gene TRBJ1-5; D possibly corresponds to TRBD1 (5 bases). The germline V and J ends were trimmed by 4 bases and 0 bases, with 12 bases remaining between them. This CDR3 has 16 residues. CDR1 is KGHDR and CDR2 is SFDVKD in the germline V gene. The CDR3 region is CATSDADSVSNQPQHF. The CDR3 coding sequence is TGTGCCACCAGTGACGCCGACAGCGTTAGCAATCAGCCCCAGCATTTT.

Only a few counts were recorded for this clonotype. Given a much more abundant clone one base away, this may be a read error. The CDR3 carries no conserved terminal phenylalanine or tryptophan, so it likely arises from a read error. This chain uses TRBV28 with TRBJ1-1, with D possibly being TRBD1 (5 bases). Looked up from germline, CDR1 is MDHEN and CDR2 is SYDVKM. This CDR3 region has 14 residues. Trimming shortened V by 8 bases and J by 0 bases, and 13 bases separated the two germline ends. The CDR3 nucleotides read TGTGCCAGCGAGACCCCAGGGCTGAACACTGAAGCTTTCTCT. Its protein is CASETPGLNTEAFS.

On this clonotype itself: A read error is likely here: a far larger clone is one base away. V is TRBV6-1 and J is TRBJ2-1; TRBD2 matches 12 bases. The CDR3 has 15 residues. CDR1 is MNHNS, CDR2 SASEGT, per germline. The ends lost 7 bases at V and 9 bases at J; junction bases unmatched: 10. The CDR3, as DNA: TGTGCCAGCAACCCCCTAGCGGGGGGGCCCAGTGAGCAGTTCTTC. Protein sequence: CASNPLAGGPSEQFF.

Worth noting for this clonotype: The conserved phenylalanine or tryptophan normally closing the CDR3 is absent here, so this likely arose from a read error. J is TRBJ2-7 and V is TRBV7-8; 11 bases map to TRBD1. The CDR3 runs to 13 residues. Looked up from germline, CDR1 is SGHVS and CDR2 is FQNEAQ. CDR3 coding DNA: TGTGCCAGCAGCTGGGACAGGGGGTACGGGCAGTACATC. It yields the protein CASSWDRGYGQYI.

This clonotype was recorded many times. V usage is TRBV7-3 and J usage is TRBJ2-1, with D possibly being TRBD1 or TRBD2 (5 bases each). The V and J ends lost 2 bases and 9 bases respectively, with 11 bases between them. Germline V lookup: CDR1 SGHTA, CDR2 FQGTGA. The CDR3 sequence is 13 residues long. In nucleotides, the CDR3 is TGTGCCAGCAGCTTACTCAGGGACGGTGAGCAGTTCTTC. Translated, it gives CASSLLRDGEQFF.

The table lists this clonotype with many counts. V gene TRBV29-1 combines with J gene TRBJ2-1, with D perhaps matching TRBD2 (6 bases). CDR3 length equals 11 residues. From germline, CDR1 is SQVTM and CDR2 ANQGSEA. With 4 bases removed from V and 8 bases from J, the gap between germline ends came to 9 bases. In DNA, the CDR3 is TGCAGCGTTGGGGGGGTTGATGAGCAGTTCTTC. It encodes CSVGGVDEQFF.

This clonotype has at least ten counts. This chain joins TRBV14 and TRBJ1-5; D might be TRBD1 (5 bases). The CDR3 spans 13 residues. The germline V gene has CDR1 SGHDN and CDR2 FVKESK. V gave up 2 bases and J gave up 7 bases, with 9 bases separating them. CDR3 protein: CASSQSGDQPQHF. CDR3 DNA sequence: TGTGCCAGCAGCCAATCCGGGGACCAGCCCCAGCATTTT.

There are many counts of this clonotype. An end of the junction does not agree with germline; a read error may underlie this. This chain connects TRBV7-6 to TRBJ1-4, with 7 nucleotides matching TRBD1. The length of the CDR3 is 14 residues. Per germline, CDR1 SGHVS and CDR2 FNYEAQ. This chain's CDR3 is CASSLGQPNGKLFF. The DNA for the CDR3 is TGTGCCAGCAGCCTGGGACAGCCCAATGGAAAACTGTTTTTT.

This clonotype was seen many times. The chain employs TRBV11-1 and TRBJ2-2; 10 bases are a match to TRBD1. CDR3 length: 15 amino acids. Germline V lookup: CDR1 SGHAT, CDR2 FQDESV (reference sequence). Trimming removed 5 bases from V and 5 bases from J; junction bases left unmatched: 5. CDR3: CASSRQGAQTGELFF. CDR3 DNA: TGTGCCAGCAGCCGACAGGGGGCGCAAACCGGGGAGCTGTTTTTT.

CDR3 coding DNA: TGTGCCAGCAGTTTAGGGGCGGGGAGGAATCAGCCCCAGCATTTT. Translating it yields CASSLGAGRNQPQHF. The chain couples TRBV28 to TRBJ1-5; D possibly corresponds to TRBD1 (5 bases). V gave up 2 bases and J gave up 4 bases, with 12 bases separating them. The CDR3 totals 15 residues. CDR1 is MDHEN and CDR2 is SYDVKM in the germline V gene.

This clonotype was detected only a few times. A much larger clone differs by one base, so this may be a read error. The V call is TRBV5-1, the J call TRBJ1-4; 8 positions match TRBD1. Germline V CDR1 and CDR2: SGHRS, YFSETQ. The CDR3 runs 14 residues. CDR3 in DNA: TGCGCCAGCAGCACAGGACAGGGTAATGAAAAACGGTTTTTT. It codes for CASSTGQGNEKRFF.

There are many counts of this clonotype. The chain is built from TRBV4-1 and TRBJ1-4; D may be TRBD1 (6 bases). The germline V gene has CDR1 MGHRA and CDR2 YSYEKL. The V gene lost 2 bases and the J gene lost 5 bases, with 12 bases spanning the gap. This CDR3 is built from 15 residues. The CDR3 loop is CASSQQDSTNEKLFF. CDR3 bases: TGCGCCAGCAGCCAACAGGACAGCACAAATGAAAAACTGTTTTTT.

Details on this clonotype: Only one base separates this from a far larger clonotype, so it likely reflects a read error. V gene TRBV7-3 combines with J gene TRBJ1-2; D possibly corresponds to TRBD1 (5 bases). Germline V gives CDR1 SGHTA, CDR2 FQGTGA. The CDR3 totals 16 residues. Trimming took off 2 bases at V and 7 bases at J, with 20 bases between the two ends. DNA for the CDR3: TGTGCCAGCAGCTTAGGTGACGAGGGGCCGAACGGTGGCTACACCTTC. Encoded protein: CASSLGDEGPNGGYTF.

In its sample, this clonotype was seen many times. The chain recombines TRBV6-2 or TRBV6-3 with TRBJ1-2, with D uncertain. V dropped 8 bases and J dropped 8 bases, with 9 bases sitting between them. Germline CDR1 reads MNHEY; CDR2 reads SVGEGT. This CDR3 comprises 10 residues. This CDR3 reads CASSDRGYTF. The CDR3 nucleotides are TGTGCCAGCTCCGACCGGGGCTACACCTTC.

This clonotype has just a few counts. This rearrangement joins TRBV10-3 to TRBJ1-3; no clear D. CDR1 ENHRY and CDR2 SYGVKD come from the germline V gene. CDR3 length equals 16 residues. The ends were cut back, 3 bases at V and 4 bases at J, with 16 bases in the middle. The CDR3 protein is CAISDCRPSGGNTIYF. CDR3 nucleotides: TGTGCCATCAGTGACTGCCGTCCGAGCGGAGGAAACACCATATATTTT.

The CDR3 coding sequence is TGTGCCAGCAGTTTACGGGATACGGACTACGAGCAGTACTTC. It yields the protein CASSLRDTDYEQYF. The chain uses TRBV28 and TRBJ2-7, with a tentative D call TRBD2 (5 bases). Trimming removed 2 bases from V and 3 bases from J, with 11 bases in between. This CDR3 has 14 amino acids. Germline CDR1 is MDHEN and CDR2 is SYDVKM.

This clonotype has at least ten counts. The chain carries TRBV4-1 and TRBJ1-4; 10 bases are a match to TRBD1. J lost 7 bases, V lost 0 bases, and 8 bases had no gene match. The CDR3 loop spans 17 amino acids. Germline-derived CDR1 and CDR2 are MGHRA and YSYEKL. CDR3 sequence reads: CASSQDPDRGIIEKLFF. For the CDR3, the DNA is TGCGCCAGCAGCCAAGATCCGGACAGGGGGATTATTGAAAAACTGTTTTTT.

About this clonotype itself: Lacking the conserved final phenylalanine or tryptophan, this CDR3 likely reflects a read error. No DNA is shown, since the ends of the CDR3 on it are uncertain; the CDR3 is the one TCRdb lists. The chain is built from TRBV5-1 and TRBJ2-3; the table's D call TRBD1 went unverified against the DNA. The CDR3 sequence runs 14 residues, both termini included. Germline CDR1 is SGHRS and CDR2 is YFSETQ. The CDR3 region is CASSFQGAGDTQCL.

This clonotype has a count of ten or more. This chain connects TRBV6-5 to TRBJ1-1; D possibly corresponds to TRBD1 (6 bases). There are 14 residues in the CDR3. The V end lost 3 bases, the J end lost 1 base, and 9 bases lay between the germline ends. Germline V gene lookup returns CDR1 MNHEY and CDR2 SVGAGI. CDR3 protein: CASSYSTGNTEAFF. In nucleotides, the CDR3 is TGTGCCAGCAGTTATTCGACAGGGAACACTGAAGCTTTCTTT.

This clonotype has at least ten counts. The chain couples TRBV20-1 to TRBJ1-1; possible D gene TRBD1, 6 bases. This CDR3 has 15 residues. Germline V gene lookup returns CDR1 DFQATT and CDR2 SNEGSKA (reference sequence). CDR3 coding DNA: TGCAGGTTCGAGGGGGTAGGAAGTTCGAACACTGAAGCTTTCTTT. Amino acids: CRFEGVGSSNTEAFF.

There are many counts of this clonotype. The junction departs from the called germline gene at one end, perhaps through a read error. The V gene is TRBV6-2 or TRBV6-3, the J gene TRBJ1-5; possibly TRBD1 for D (6 bases). In germline, CDR1 is MNHEY, CDR2 SVGEGT. This CDR3 has 13 amino acids. The CDR3 protein is CASRGQGHQPQHF. DNA for the CDR3: TGTGCAAGCAGGGGTCAGGGGCATCAGCCCCAGCATTTT.

About this clonotype itself: A much more abundant neighbour one base away suggests this may be a read error. The chain links TRBV20-1 to TRBJ2-2; 8 bases are a match to TRBD1. CDR1 and CDR2 (germline): DFQATT, SNEGSKA (reference sequence). The CDR3 has 13 residues. For the CDR3, the DNA is TGCAATGCAGGACAGGGCTATTCCGGGGAGCTGTTTTTT. It codes for CNAGQGYSGELFF.

The table lists this clonotype with many counts. This rearrangement joins TRBV9 to TRBJ2-7, with D perhaps given as TRBD1 or TRBD2 (5 bases each). The germline V gene has CDR1 SGDLS and CDR2 YYNGEE. The CDR3 is 12 amino acids. Trimming took 4 bases from V and 5 from J, leaving 10 bases between them. The CDR3: CASSPEGNEQYF. The DNA for the CDR3 is TGTGCCAGCAGCCCCGAGGGGAACGAGCAGTACTTC.

This clonotype was counted only a few times. A much bigger clone sits one base away, suggesting this may be a read error. The CDR3 end shows no conserved phenylalanine or tryptophan, and so a read error is likely. The chain couples TRBV30 to TRBJ1-1; D ambiguous. This CDR3 contains 13 residues. CDR1 and CDR2 (germline): GTSNPN, SVGIG (reference sequence). Trimming removed 2 bases from V and 1 base from J, with 8 bases in between. The CDR3 region has the DNA TGTGCCTGGAGTTCTGGGTCGAACACTGAAGCTTTCCTT. The encoded protein is CAWSSGSNTEAFL.

Turning to this clonotype: A far more abundant clone sits one base away, making this likely a read error. This chain links TRBV11-2 with TRBJ2-1, with a tentative D call TRBD2 (6 bases). The CDR3 has 15 residues. The germline V gene has CDR1 SGHAT and CDR2 FQNNGV. The DNA of the CDR3 is TGTGCCAGCAGCTTCTCGGGAGCCCAGGGCAATGAGAAGTTCTTC. Translated: CASSFSGAQGNEKFF.